The sequence of this T cell receptor (beta chain) was determined in a study of human thymus T cells. This clone has just one count. The repertoire was sequenced with immunoSEQ multiplex PCR; TCRdb's copy has only in-frame clones and lacks some. Of around 45,000 clones in the sample, approximately 95% were seen once. Serving as donors were healthy Finnish infants, each of whom was having open corrective surgery for congenital heart defects. Four of the eight donors gave 0.5-1 mL blood during surgery. The CDR3 is 14 residues long. Germline V gene sequence: CDR1 LNHDA, CDR2 SQIVND (reference sequence). Deletions cut 6 bases from V and 2 bases from J, with 11 bases between.

The rearrangement links TRBV19 to TRBJ2-4; no firm D call. The sample comprised blood. This TCR derives from a girl in the first two years of life with a congenital heart defect but otherwise immunologically healthy. In DNA form, the CDR3 reads TGTGCCAGTAGCCCCCAGCGCACCAAAAACATTCAGTACTTC. It is translated as CASSPQRTKNIQYF.